This T cell receptor (beta chain) was identified in a study of cytomegalovirus exposure and HLA in healthy donors. General observations from the study: Accurate HLA-A and HLA-B prediction from TCR beta sequences was reported for most subjects.

On this clone itself: Its specificity is not known.

The PCR ran on 60 Vbeta and 13 Jbeta primers. TCRdb's copy holds only in-frame clones and misses some; the assay was immunoSEQ multiplex PCR. The sample carries 85,000 to 100,000 clones, around 80% recorded once. The CDR3 contains 16 residues. Trimming cost V 2 bases and J 1 base, with 14 bases left between them. The V gene's germline CDR1 is LNHDA and CDR2 SQIVND (reference sequence). This clonotype was sampled from a woman in her sixties in good health and CMV-seronegative. Sequencing was done on a sample of PBMCs. This rearrangement joins TRBV19 to TRBJ1-1; D is perhaps TRBD1 (6 bases). Written as DNA, the CDR3 is TGTGCCAGTAGTATATTGGGCCCGACAGGGAACACTGAAGCTTTCTTT. Encoded protein: CASSILGPTGNTEAFF.